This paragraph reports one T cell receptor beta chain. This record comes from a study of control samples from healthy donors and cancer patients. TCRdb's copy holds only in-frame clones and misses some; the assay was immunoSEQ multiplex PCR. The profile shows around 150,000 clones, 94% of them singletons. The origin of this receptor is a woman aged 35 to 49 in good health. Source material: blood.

CDR3 amino acids: CASLGLAGGPGELFF. Written as DNA, the CDR3 is TGTGCCTCCCTCGGACTAGCGGGAGGTCCCGGGGAGCTGTTTTTT. The chain is built from TRBV30 and TRBJ2-2; 14 bases are shared with TRBD2. The CDR3 length is 15 residues. Germline loops: CDR1 GTSNPN, CDR2 SVGIG (reference sequence). V was pared by 7 bases and J by 6 bases, with 7 bases of the junction left unmatched.